A single sample gave rise to the 3 T cell receptor beta chains below, sequenced in a study of T cells in Graves' hyperthyroidism and ophthalmopathy. Using RNA transcripts as the source, TCR beta CDR3 regions were amplified. TCR CDR3 regions were first amplified by RT-PCR with HTBI primers. TCRdb reprocessed the multiplex PCR reads via MiXCR and lists one record per CDR3 protein. The sample includes about 560,000 distinct CDR3 sequences, around 42% of them seen just once. What was sequenced was peripheral blood or thyroid tissue (not recorded which). These receptors originate from a woman between 18 and 29 years old with Graves' hyperthyroidism.

This clonotype was recorded once. The chain joins TRBV29-1 to TRBJ1-2, with D possibly TRBD1 on 6 matching bases. V was pared by 8 bases and J by 6 bases, with 13 bases between. The CDR3 has 11 amino acids. Germline V gene sequence: CDR1 SQVTM, CDR2 ANQGSEA. The CDR3 protein is CSQRGENGYTF. CDR3 coding DNA: TGCAGCCAAAGGGGGGAGAATGGCTACACCTTC.

This chain uses TRBV7-9 with TRBJ1-2; no clear D. This CDR3 comprises 12 residues. Trimming left V 2 bases short and J 7 bases short, with 8 bases between. Germline loops: CDR1 SEHNR, CDR2 FQNEAQ (reference sequence). The CDR3 is CASSLLTGGYTF. The DNA for the CDR3 is TGTGCCAGCAGCTTATTGACGGGTGGCTACACCTTC.

This clonotype was observed at least ten times. The chain links TRBV15 to TRBJ1-3; D remains unclear. Germline-derived CDR1 and CDR2 are LNHNV and YYDKDF (reference sequence). Trimming shortened V by 2 bases and J by 3 bases, and 11 bases separated the two germline ends. The CDR3 extends over 15 amino acids. The CDR3: CATSRQGGHGNTIYF. The CDR3 coding sequence is TGTGCCACCAGCAGACAAGGAGGTCATGGAAACACCATATATTTT.